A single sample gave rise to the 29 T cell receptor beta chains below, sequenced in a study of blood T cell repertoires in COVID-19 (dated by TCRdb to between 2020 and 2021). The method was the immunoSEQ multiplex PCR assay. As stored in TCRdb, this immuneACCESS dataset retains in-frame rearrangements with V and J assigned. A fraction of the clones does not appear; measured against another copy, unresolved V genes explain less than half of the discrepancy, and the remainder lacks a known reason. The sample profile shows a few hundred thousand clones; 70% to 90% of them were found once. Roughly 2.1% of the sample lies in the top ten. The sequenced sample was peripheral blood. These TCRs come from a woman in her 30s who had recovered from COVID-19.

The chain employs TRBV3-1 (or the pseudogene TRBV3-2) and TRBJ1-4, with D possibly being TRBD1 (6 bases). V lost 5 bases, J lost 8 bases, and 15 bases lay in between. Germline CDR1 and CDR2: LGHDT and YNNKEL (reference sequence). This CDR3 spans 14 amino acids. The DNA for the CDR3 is TGTGCCAGCAGCGGGGCCAGGGGTACCGAAAAACTGTTTTTT. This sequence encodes CASSGARGTEKLFF.

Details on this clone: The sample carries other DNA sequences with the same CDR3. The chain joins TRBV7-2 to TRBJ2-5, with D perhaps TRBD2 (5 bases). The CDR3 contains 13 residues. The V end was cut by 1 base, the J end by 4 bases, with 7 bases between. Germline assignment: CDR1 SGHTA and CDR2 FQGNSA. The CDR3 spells CASSLGGLETQYF. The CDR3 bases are TGTGCCAGCAGCTTAGGCGGGCTAGAGACCCAGTACTTC.

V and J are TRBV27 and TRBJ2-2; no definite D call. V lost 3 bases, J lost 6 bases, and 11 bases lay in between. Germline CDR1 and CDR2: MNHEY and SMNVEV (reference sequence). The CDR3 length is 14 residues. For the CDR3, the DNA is TGTGCCAGCAGTTTGGGCACACTCGCCGGGGAGCTGTTTTTT. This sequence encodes CASSLGTLAGELFF.

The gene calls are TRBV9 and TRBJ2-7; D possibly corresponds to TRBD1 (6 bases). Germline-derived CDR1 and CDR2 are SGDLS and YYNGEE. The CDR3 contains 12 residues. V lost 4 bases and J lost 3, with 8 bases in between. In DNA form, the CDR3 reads TGTGCCAGCAGCAAGGACAGCTACGAGCAGTACTTC. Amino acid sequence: CASSKDSYEQYF.

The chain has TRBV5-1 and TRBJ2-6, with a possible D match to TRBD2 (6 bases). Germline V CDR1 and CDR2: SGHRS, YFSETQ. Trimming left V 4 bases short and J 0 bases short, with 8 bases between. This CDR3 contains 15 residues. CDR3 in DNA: TGCGCCAGCAGCGGAGGGAACTCTGGGGCCAACGTCCTGACTTTC. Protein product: CASSGGNSGANVLTF.

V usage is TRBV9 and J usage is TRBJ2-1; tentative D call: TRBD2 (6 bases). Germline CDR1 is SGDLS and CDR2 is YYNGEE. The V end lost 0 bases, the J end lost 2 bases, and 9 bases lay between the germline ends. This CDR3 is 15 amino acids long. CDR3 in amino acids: CASSVGGETYNEQFF. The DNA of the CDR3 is TGTGCCAGCAGCGTAGGGGGGGAAACCTACAATGAGCAGTTCTTC.

The CDR3 bases are TGTGCCAGCAGCCCTACGACAGGCTACGAGCAGTACTTC. Protein: CASSPTTGYEQYF. This chain connects TRBV5-6 to TRBJ2-7; D is possibly TRBD1 (6 bases). In germline, CDR1 is SGHDT, CDR2 YYEEEE. Between the trimmed V and J ends, which lost 4 bases and 3 bases, there was a span of 11 bases. The CDR3 sequence is 13 residues long.

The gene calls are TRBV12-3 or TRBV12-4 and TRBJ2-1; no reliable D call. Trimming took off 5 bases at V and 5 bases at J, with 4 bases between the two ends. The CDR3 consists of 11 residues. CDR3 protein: CASSTDNEQFF. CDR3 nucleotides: TGTGCCAGCAGTACAGACAATGAGCAGTTCTTC.

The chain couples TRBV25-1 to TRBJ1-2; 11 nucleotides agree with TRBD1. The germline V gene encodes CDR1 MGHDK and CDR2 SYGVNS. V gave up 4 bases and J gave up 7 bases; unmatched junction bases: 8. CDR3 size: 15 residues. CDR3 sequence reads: CASSGWDRGSSGYTF. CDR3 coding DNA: TGTGCCAGCAGTGGTTGGGACAGGGGGTCTAGTGGCTACACCTTC.

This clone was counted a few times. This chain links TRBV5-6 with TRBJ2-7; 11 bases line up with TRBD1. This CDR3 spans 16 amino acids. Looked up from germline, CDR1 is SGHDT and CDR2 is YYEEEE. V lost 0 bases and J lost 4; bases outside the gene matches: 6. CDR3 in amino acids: CASSLETGTGGYEQYF. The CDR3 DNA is TGTGCCAGCAGCTTGGAAACCGGGACAGGGGGATACGAGCAGTACTTC.

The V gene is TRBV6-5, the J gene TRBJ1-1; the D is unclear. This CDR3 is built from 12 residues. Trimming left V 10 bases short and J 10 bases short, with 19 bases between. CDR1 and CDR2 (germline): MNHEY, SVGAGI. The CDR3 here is CATRPRGGSAFF. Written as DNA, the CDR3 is TGTGCCACCCGACCTCGGGGAGGTTCAGCTTTCTTT.

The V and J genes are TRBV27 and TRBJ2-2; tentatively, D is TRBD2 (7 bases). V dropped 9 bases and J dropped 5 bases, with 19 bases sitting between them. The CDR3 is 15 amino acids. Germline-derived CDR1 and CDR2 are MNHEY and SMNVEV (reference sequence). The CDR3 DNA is TGTGCCAGTTCATCTGGGGGAGGGGGAACCGGGGAGCTGTTTTTT. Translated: CASSSGGGGTGELFF.

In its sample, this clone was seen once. DNA of the CDR3: TGTGCCACCAGTGACCGCACTAGCGGGACGTCCGAGCAGTACTTC. Translating gives CATSDRTSGTSEQYF. The chain combines TRBV24-1 with TRBJ2-7; 10 positions match TRBD2. V dropped 4 bases and J dropped 6; count of bases not matched to a gene: 8. The germline V gene encodes CDR1 KGHDR and CDR2 SFDVKD. This CDR3 comprises 15 residues.

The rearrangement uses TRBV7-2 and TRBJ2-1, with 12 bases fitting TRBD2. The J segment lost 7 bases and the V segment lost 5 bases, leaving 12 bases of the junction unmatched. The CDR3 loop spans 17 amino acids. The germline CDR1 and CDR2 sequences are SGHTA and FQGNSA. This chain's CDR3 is CASSHQSSGRARNEQFF. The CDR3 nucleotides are TGTGCCAGCAGCCATCAATCTAGCGGGAGGGCCCGAAATGAGCAGTTCTTC.

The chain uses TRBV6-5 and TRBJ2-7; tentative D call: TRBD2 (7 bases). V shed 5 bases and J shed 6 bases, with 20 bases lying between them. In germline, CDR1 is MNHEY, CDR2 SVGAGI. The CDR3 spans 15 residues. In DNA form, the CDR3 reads TGTGCCAGCAGTATGGTCAGGCGGGGGCGCGGCGAGCAGTACTTC. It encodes CASSMVRRGRGEQYF.

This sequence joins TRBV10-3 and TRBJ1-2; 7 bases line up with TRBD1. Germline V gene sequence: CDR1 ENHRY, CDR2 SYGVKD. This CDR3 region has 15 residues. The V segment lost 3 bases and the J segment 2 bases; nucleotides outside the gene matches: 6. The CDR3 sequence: CAISDQGGENYGYTF. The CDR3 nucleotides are TGTGCCATCAGTGATCAAGGGGGCGAAAACTATGGCTACACCTTC.

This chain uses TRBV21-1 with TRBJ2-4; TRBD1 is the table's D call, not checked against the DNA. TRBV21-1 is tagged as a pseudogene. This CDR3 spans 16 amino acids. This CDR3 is CASSIGRDRVKNIQYF. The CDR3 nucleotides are TGTGCCAGCAGCATCGGGAGGGACAGGGTCAAAAACATTCAGTACTTC.

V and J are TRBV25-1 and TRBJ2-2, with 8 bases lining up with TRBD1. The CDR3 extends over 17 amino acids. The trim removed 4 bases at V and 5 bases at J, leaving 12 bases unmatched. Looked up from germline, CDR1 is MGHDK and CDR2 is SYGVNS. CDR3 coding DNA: TGTGCCAGCAGTGTTCCCCAGGGGGCGCGGGGAACCGGGGAGCTGTTTTTT. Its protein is CASSVPQGARGTGELFF.

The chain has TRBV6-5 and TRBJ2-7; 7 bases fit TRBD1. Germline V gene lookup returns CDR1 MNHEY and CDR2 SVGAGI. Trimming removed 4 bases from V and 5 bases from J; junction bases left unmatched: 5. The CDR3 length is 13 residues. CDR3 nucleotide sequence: TGTGCCAGCAGTTTCGACAGGGTACACGAGCAGTACTTC. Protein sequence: CASSFDRVHEQYF.

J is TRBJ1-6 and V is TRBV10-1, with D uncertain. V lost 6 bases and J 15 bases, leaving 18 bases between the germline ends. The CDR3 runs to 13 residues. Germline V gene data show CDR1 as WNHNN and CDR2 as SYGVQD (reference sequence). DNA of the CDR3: TGCGCCAGCAGCCAGAGCCAGTCGGGGTACCTCCACTTT. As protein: CASSQSQSGYLHF.

CDR3 sequence reads: CASSQDRDRPRMYF. CDR3 DNA: TGTGCCAGCAGCCAAGACCGGGACAGGCCCAGGATGTACTTC. The chain employs TRBV14 and TRBJ2-7; 8 bases map to TRBD1. V shed 0 bases and J 12 bases; nucleotides not matched to a gene: 10. Germline CDR1 reads SGHDN; CDR2 reads FVKESK. The CDR3 length is 14 residues.

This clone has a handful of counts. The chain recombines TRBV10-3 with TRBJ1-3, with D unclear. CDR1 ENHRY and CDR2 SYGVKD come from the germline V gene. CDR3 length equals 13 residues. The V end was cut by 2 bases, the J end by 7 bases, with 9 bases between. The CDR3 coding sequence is TGTGCCATCAGTGAGCCTCCGGGGAACACCATATATTTT. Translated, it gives CAISEPPGNTIYF.

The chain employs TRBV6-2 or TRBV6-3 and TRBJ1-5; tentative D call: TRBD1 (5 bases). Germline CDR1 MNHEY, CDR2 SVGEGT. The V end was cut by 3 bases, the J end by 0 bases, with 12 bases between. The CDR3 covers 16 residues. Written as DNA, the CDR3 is TGTGCCAGCAGTTATACCGCAGGGATTAGCAATCAGCCCCAGCATTTT. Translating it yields CASSYTAGISNQPQHF.

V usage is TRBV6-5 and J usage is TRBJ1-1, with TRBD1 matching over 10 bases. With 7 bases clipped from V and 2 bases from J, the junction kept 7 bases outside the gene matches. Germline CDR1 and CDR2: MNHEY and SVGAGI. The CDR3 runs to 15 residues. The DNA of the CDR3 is TGTGCCAGCACCCGACGGGACAGGGGAAACACTGAAGCTTTCTTT. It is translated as CASTRRDRGNTEAFF.

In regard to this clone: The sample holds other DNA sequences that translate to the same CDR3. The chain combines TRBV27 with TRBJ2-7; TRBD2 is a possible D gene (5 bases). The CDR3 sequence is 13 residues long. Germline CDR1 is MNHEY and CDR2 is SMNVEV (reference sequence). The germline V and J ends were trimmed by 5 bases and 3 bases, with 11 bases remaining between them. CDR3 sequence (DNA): TGTGCCAGCAGTCTTTCCCGGGGCTACGAGCAGTACTTC. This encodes CASSLSRGYEQYF.

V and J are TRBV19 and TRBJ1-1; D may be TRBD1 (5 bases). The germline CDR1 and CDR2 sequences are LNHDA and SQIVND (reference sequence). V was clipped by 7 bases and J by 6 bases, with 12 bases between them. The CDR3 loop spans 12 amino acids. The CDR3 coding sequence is TGTGCCAGTAATCAGGGATGGGCTGAAGCTTTCTTT. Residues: CASNQGWAEAFF.

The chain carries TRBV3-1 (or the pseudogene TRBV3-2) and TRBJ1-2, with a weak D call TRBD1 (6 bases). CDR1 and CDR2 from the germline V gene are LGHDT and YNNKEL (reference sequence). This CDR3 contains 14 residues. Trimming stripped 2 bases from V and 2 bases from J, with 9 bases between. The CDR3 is CASSQSGQNYGYTF. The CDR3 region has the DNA TGTGCCAGCAGCCAATCGGGACAAAACTATGGCTACACCTTC.

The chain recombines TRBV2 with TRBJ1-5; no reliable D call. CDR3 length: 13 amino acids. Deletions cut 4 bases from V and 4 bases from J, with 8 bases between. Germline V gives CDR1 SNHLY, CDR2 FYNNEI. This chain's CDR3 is CASSADWNQPQHF. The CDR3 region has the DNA TGTGCCAGCAGTGCTGACTGGAATCAGCCCCAGCATTTT.

The CDR3 nucleotides are TGTGCCAGCAGCTTGTGGCAGGTAAACACTGAAGCTTTCTTT. Amino acid sequence: CASSLWQVNTEAFF. The chain links TRBV5-4 to TRBJ1-1; D unresolved. The CDR3 is made up of 14 amino acids. The germline V gene encodes CDR1 SGHNT and CDR2 YYREEE (reference sequence). Trimming shortened V by 1 base and J by 2 bases, and 9 bases separated the two germline ends.